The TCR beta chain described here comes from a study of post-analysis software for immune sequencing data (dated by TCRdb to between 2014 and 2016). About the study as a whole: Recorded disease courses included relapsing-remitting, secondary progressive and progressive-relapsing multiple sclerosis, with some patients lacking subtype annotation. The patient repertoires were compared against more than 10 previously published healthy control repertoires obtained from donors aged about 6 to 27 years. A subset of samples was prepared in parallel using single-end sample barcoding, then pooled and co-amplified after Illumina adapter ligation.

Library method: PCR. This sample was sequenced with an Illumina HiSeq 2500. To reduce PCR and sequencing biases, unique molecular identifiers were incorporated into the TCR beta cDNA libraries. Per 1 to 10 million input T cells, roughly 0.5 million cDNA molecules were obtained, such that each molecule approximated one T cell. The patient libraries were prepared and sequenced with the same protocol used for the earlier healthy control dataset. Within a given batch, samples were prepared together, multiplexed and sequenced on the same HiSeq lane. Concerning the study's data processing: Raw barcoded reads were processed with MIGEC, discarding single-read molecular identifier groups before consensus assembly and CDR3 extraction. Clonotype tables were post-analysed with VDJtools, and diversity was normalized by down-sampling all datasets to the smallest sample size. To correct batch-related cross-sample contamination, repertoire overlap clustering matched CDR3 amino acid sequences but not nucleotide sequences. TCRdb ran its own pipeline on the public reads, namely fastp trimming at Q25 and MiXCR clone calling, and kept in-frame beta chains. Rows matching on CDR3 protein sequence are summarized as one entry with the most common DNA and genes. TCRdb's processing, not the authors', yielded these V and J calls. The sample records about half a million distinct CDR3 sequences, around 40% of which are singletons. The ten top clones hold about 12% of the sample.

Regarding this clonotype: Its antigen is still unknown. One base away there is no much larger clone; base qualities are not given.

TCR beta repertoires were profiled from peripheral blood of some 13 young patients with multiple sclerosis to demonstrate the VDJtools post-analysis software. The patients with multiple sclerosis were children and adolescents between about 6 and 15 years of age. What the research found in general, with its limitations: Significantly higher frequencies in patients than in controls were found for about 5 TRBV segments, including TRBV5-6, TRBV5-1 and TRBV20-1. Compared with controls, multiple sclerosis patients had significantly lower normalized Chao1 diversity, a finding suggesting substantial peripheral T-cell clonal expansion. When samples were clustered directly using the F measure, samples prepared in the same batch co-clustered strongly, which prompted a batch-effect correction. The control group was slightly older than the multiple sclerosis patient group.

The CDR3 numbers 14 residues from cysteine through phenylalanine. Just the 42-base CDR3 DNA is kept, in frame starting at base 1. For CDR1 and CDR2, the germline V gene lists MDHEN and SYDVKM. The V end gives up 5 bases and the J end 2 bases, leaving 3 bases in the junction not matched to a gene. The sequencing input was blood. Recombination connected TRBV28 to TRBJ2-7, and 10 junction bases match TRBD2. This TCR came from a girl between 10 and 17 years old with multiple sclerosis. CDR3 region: CASSRSGRAYEQYF. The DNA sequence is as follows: TGTGCCAGCAGTCGGAGCGGGAGGGCCTACGAGCAGTACTTC.